These T cell receptor beta chains were read from a single sample in a study of cytomegalovirus exposure and HLA in healthy donors. Using immunoSEQ multiplex PCR, the repertoire was profiled, and TCRdb retains in-frame clones only, with some absent. The table records under 200,000 clones, more than 70% of them present only once. Sequencing was performed on PBMCs. The receptors were sampled from a boy aged 10-17 years in good health and CMV-seronegative. CDR3s include the opening cysteine and the closing phenylalanine or tryptophan. A D gene is named only where the DNA matches it firmly. Size values are once, few and many counts, or a class for expanded clones, and some rows have none.

abundance,v_gene,j_gene,d_gene,CDR3aa,CDR3nt
few,TRBV29-1,TRBJ1-5,NA,CSVGDRIEQPQHF,TGCAGCGTTGGAGACAGGATCGAGCAGCCCCAGCATTTT
NA,TRBV6-5,TRBJ1-3,NA,CASSRGYSGNTIYF,TGTGCCAGCAGCCGAGGCTACTCTGGAAACACCATATATTTT
NA,TRBV5-1,TRBJ2-2,NA,CASSLEGGTTNTGELFF,TGCGCCAGCAGCTTGGAAGGCGGGACCACGAACACCGGGGAGCTGTTTTTT
NA,TRBV29-1,TRBJ1-5,TRBD1,CSAGTVDQPQHF,TGCAGCGCCGGGACAGTTGATCAGCCCCAGCATTTT
NA,TRBV11-2,TRBJ2-4,NA,CASSLHRLDIQYF,TGTGCCAGCAGCTTACACCGGCTAGACATTCAGTACTTC
NA,TRBV28,TRBJ2-7,TRBD2,CASSFSTKAGSSYEQYF,TGTGCCAGCAGTTTCTCTACAAAAGCGGGGAGCTCCTACGAGCAGTACTTC
NA,TRBV29-1,TRBJ2-5,TRBD1,CSVEDVRGRQETQYF,TGCAGCGTTGAAGATGTAAGGGGGCGCCAAGAGACCCAGTACTTC
once,TRBV6-1,TRBJ2-3,NA,CASSGSTDTQYF,TGTGCCAGCAGTGGGAGTACAGATACGCAGTATTTT
NA,TRBV19,TRBJ2-1,TRBD1,CASSRDRGPVDEQFF,TGTGCCAGTAGCCGCGACAGGGGGCCGGTCGATGAGCAGTTCTTC
NA,TRBV6-1,TRBJ1-1,NA,CASRVEALNTEAFF,TGTGCCAGCAGGGTTGAAGCTCTTAACACTGAAGCTTTCTTT
NA,TRBV6-6,TRBJ1-5,NA,CASSYEAGDNQPQHF,TGTGCCAGCAGTTACGAGGCAGGGGACAATCAGCCCCAGCATTTT
NA,TRBV27,TRBJ2-1,NA,CASSLATNNEQFF,TGTGCCAGCAGTTTAGCCACAAACAATGAGCAGTTCTTC
NA,TRBV10-2,TRBJ2-1,NA,CASRKGRGRNEQFF,TGCGCCAGCAGGAAAGGTAGAGGGCGCAATGAGCAGTTCTTC
NA,TRBV5-4,TRBJ2-3,NA,CASRPGGLTDTQYF,TGTGCCAGCAGACCGGGGGGCCTCACAGATACGCAGTATTTT
NA,TRBV6-5,TRBJ1-2,NA,CASSQQGNNYGYTF,TGTGCCAGCAGCCAACAGGGAAACAACTATGGCTACACCTTC
NA,TRBV2,TRBJ2-2,TRBD2,CASNPQTSVRGELFF,TGTGCCAGCAACCCACAGACTAGCGTTCGGGGGGAGCTGTTTTTT
NA,TRBV7-9,TRBJ2-2,NA,CASRTTLSSGTGELFF,TGTGCCAGCAGAACTACCCTTTCCTCTGGAACCGGGGAGCTGTTTTTT